The 17 T cell receptor beta chains given below trace back to one sample, sequenced in a study of shared clonotypes between healthy human individuals (dated by TCRdb to 2020 to 2022). The library came from the immunoSEQ multiplex PCR assay. Sourced from immuneACCESS, this table was stored by TCRdb with only in-frame sequences that have V and J called. A share of the clones is absent; for the studies checked, an unresolved V gene accounts for under half, and the remainder has no known explanation. The sample data list around 2.3 million clones, and approximately 94% of these were observed just once. Jointly, the top ten make up about 0.13% of the sample. The sample comprised naive CD4+ T cells sorted from blood. The sample's cell subset or site label, in plain terms: CD45RA+ positively selected. Source of these receptors: a man aged 18-30 years in good health.

For the CDR3, the DNA is TGCAGCACCAGGGACAGCTACGAGCAGTACTTC. This encodes CSTRDSYEQYF. The chain has TRBV29-1 and TRBJ2-7; 7 bases align to TRBD1. The CDR3 extends over 11 amino acids. CDR1 is SQVTM, CDR2 ANQGSEA, per germline. Trimming removed 8 bases from V and 3 bases from J; junction bases left unmatched: 4.

V gene TRBV30 combines with J gene TRBJ1-2; 7 nucleotides match TRBD1. V trimming: 2 bases; J trimming: 4 bases; junction bases outside the gene matches: 10. Germline V gene data show CDR1 as GTSNPN and CDR2 as SVGIG (reference sequence). CDR3 length: 15 amino acids. The CDR3: CAWSINHRGGYGYTF. The CDR3 region has the DNA TGTGCCTGGAGTATCAACCACAGGGGAGGCTATGGCTACACCTTC.

The rearrangement uses TRBV30 and TRBJ2-6; D gene ambiguous. Trimming cost V 2 bases and J 2 bases, with 10 bases left between them. The germline CDR1 and CDR2 sequences are GTSNPN and SVGIG (reference sequence). CDR3 length: 15 residues. The CDR3 is CAWSTRRTGANVLTF. The CDR3 DNA sequence: TGTGCCTGGAGTACCCGAAGGACTGGGGCCAACGTCCTGACTTTC.

The chain carries TRBV5-1 and TRBJ1-2; D might be TRBD1 (5 bases). The CDR3 sequence is 14 residues long. Germline V gene data show CDR1 as SGHRS and CDR2 as YFSETQ. V was pared by 1 base and J by 4 bases, with 11 bases between. As DNA, the CDR3 is TGCGCCAGCAGCTTGTCGGGGCAAAGCTATGGCTACACCTTC. It is translated as CASSLSGQSYGYTF.

This clone occurred once. This chain connects TRBV5-1 to TRBJ1-4; D call uncertain. Trimming pared 0 bases from V and 0 bases from J, leaving 12 bases between. Germline-derived CDR1 and CDR2 are SGHRS and YFSETQ. The CDR3 spans 17 residues. CDR3 nucleotide sequence: TGCGCCAGCAGCTTGGCCAGCTCCACCTCAACTAATGAAAAACTGTTTTTT. It is translated as CASSLASSTSTNEKLFF.

The V call is TRBV10-2, the J call TRBJ2-3; 9 bases match TRBD2. CDR3 length: 14 residues. Trimming took 7 bases from V and 1 from J; bases not matched to a gene: 3. Germline CDR1 reads WSHSY; CDR2 reads SAAADI. The CDR3 sequence: CASKRGAGTDTQYF. Here the CDR3 DNA reads TGCGCCAGCAAGCGGGGGGCGGGCACAGATACGCAGTATTTT.

This clone appeared once. This rearrangement joins TRBV4-1 to TRBJ1-2, with D unresolved. The V and J ends lost 1 base and 2 bases respectively, with 8 bases between them. The CDR3 contains 14 residues. The germline gives CDR1 MGHRA, CDR2 YSYEKL. The CDR3 sequence is CASSQVLGNYGYTF. As DNA, the CDR3 is TGCGCCAGCAGCCAAGTTTTGGGCAACTATGGCTACACCTTC.

The chain is built from TRBV6-6 and TRBJ2-5, with D perhaps matching TRBD1 or TRBD2 (6 bases each). Trimming cost V 8 bases and J 5 bases, with 15 bases left between them. CDR1 MNHNY and CDR2 SVGAGI come from the germline V gene (reference sequence). The CDR3 is made up of 13 amino acids. CDR3 sequence (DNA): TGTGCCAGCTGGGGGGCAGCTAGGGAGACCCAGTACTTC. Translated, it gives CASWGAARETQYF.

The chain has TRBV18 and TRBJ2-7, with TRBD1 identical over 8 bases. This CDR3 is built from 12 residues. Germline CDR1 and CDR2: KGHSH and LQKENI. Losses at the gene ends were 4 bases for V and 5 bases for J; bases not matched to a gene: 1. The CDR3 region has the DNA TGTGCCAGCTCACGGGACAGGAACGAGCAGTACTTC. It encodes CASSRDRNEQYF.

The chain joins TRBV5-4 to TRBJ2-2; 10 positions agree with TRBD2. V dropped 4 bases and J dropped 4; count of bases not matched to a gene: 7. The CDR3 is 16 residues long. CDR1 and CDR2 from the germline V gene are SGHNT and YYREEE (reference sequence). Written as DNA, the CDR3 is TGTGCCAGCAGCGAGCTAGCGGGAGATGTCACCGGGGAGCTGTTTTTT. Its protein is CASSELAGDVTGELFF.

V gene TRBV6-1 combines with J gene TRBJ2-1; possibly TRBD1 for D (6 bases). Trimming pared 8 bases from V and 8 bases from J, leaving 22 bases between. CDR3 length: 15 amino acids. Germline lookup yields CDR1 MNHNS and CDR2 SASEGT. CDR3 coding DNA: TGTGCCAGCCACTCTAGCCTGTGGGGGCACGATGAGCAGTTCTTC. As protein: CASHSSLWGHDEQFF.

V gene TRBV4-1 combines with J gene TRBJ2-3; D gene ambiguous. In germline, CDR1 is MGHRA, CDR2 YSYEKL. This CDR3 is built from 13 residues. Trimming pared 1 base from V and 10 bases from J, leaving 12 bases between. The CDR3 sequence: CASSQAWLSSQYF. The CDR3, as DNA: TGCGCCAGCAGCCAAGCGTGGCTGTCTTCGCAGTATTTT.

This rearrangement joins TRBV9 to TRBJ2-1; no firm D call. The V gene's germline CDR1 is SGDLS and CDR2 YYNGEE. Trimming left V 0 bases short and J 8 bases short, with 18 bases between. This CDR3 spans 16 amino acids. For the CDR3, the DNA is TGTGCCAGCAGCGTAGAGGGTGGGATCGTAGTCCATGAGCAGTTCTTC. Translation: CASSVEGGIVVHEQFF.

The chain links TRBV15 to TRBJ1-4; no reliable D call. Germline loops: CDR1 LNHNV, CDR2 YYDKDF (reference sequence). CDR3 length: 17 amino acids. Trimming stripped 1 base from V and 3 bases from J, with 15 bases between. The CDR3 sequence: CATSRGATALANEKLFF. In DNA, the CDR3 is TGTGCCACCAGCAGAGGGGCGACCGCCCTAGCTAATGAAAAACTGTTTTTT.

V and J are TRBV7-9 and TRBJ1-4; tentatively, D is TRBD1 (6 bases). The CDR3 loop spans 15 amino acids. Germline-derived CDR1 and CDR2 are SEHNR and FQNEAQ (reference sequence). V was clipped by 4 bases and J by 0 bases, with 9 bases between them. CDR3 coding DNA: TGTGCCAGCAGCTGGACAGAACCAACTAATGAAAAACTGTTTTTT. Amino acids: CASSWTEPTNEKLFF.

The chain couples TRBV7-9 to TRBJ2-3, with D unresolved. The V gene's germline CDR1 is SEHNR and CDR2 FQNEAQ (reference sequence). The CDR3 runs to 13 residues. V shed 4 bases and J shed 2 bases, with 7 bases lying between them. Written as DNA, the CDR3 is TGTGCCAGCAGCTCCGAGAACACAGATACGCAGTATTTT. This encodes CASSSENTDTQYF. The full variable domain, with the rest looked up from reference TRBV7-9 and TRBJ2-3, is DTGVSQNPRHKITKRGQNVTFRCDPISEHNRLYWYRQTLGQGPEFLTYFQNEAQLEKSRLLSDRFSAERPKGSFSTLEIQRTEQGDSAMYLCASSSENTDTQYFGPGTRLTVL.

The V and J genes are TRBV10-1 and TRBJ2-7, with D perhaps assigned TRBD1 or TRBD2 (5 bases each). The CDR3 totals 14 residues. The germline V gene has CDR1 WNHNN and CDR2 SYGVQD (reference sequence). V lost 4 bases and J lost 2, with 12 bases in between. CDR3 residues: CASSAGTGPYEQYF. DNA for the CDR3: TGCGCCAGCAGTGCCGGGACGGGCCCCTACGAGCAGTACTTC.